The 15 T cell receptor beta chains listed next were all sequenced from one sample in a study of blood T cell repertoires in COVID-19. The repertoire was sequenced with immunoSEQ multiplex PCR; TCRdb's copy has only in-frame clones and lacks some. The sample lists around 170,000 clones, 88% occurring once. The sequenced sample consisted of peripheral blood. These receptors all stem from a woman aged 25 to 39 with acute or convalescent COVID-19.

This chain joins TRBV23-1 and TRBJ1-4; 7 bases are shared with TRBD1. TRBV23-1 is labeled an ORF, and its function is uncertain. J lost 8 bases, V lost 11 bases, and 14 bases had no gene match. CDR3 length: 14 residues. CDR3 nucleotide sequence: TGCGCCTCCCTCTCACAGGGGATCGGGGAAAAACTGTTTTTT. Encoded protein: CASLSQGIGEKLFF.

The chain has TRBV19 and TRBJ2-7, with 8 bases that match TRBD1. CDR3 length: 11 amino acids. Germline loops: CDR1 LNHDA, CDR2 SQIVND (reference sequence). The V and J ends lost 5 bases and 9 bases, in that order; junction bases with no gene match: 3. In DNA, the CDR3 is TGTGCCAGTAGTTCAGGGGGCTTGCAGTACTTC. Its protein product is CASSSGGLQYF. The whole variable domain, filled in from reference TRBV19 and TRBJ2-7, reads DGGITQSPKYLFRKEGQNVTLSCEQNLNHDAMYWYRQDPGQGLRLIYYSQIVNDFQKGDIAEGYSVSREKKESFPLTVTSAQKNPTAFYLCASSSGGLQYFGPGTRLTVT.

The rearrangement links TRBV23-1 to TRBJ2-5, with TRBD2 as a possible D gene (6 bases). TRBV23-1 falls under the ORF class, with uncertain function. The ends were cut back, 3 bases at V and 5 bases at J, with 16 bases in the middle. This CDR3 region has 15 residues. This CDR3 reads CASSHVSGIEETQYF. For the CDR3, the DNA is TGCGCCAGCAGTCATGTTAGCGGAATTGAGGAGACCCAGTACTTC.

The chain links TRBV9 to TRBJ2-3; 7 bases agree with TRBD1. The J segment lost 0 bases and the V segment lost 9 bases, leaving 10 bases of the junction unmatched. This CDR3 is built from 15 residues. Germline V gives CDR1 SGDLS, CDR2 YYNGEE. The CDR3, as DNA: TGTGCCACCTCTAGGGGGCAGCCCAGCACAGATACGCAGTATTTT. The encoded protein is CATSRGQPSTDTQYF.

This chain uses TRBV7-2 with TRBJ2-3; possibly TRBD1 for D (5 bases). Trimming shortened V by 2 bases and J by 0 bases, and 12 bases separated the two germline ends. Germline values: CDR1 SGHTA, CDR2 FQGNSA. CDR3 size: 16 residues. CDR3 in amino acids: CASSLRLTASTDTQYF. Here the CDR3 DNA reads TGTGCCAGCAGCTTAAGGTTGACAGCGAGCACAGATACGCAGTATTTT.

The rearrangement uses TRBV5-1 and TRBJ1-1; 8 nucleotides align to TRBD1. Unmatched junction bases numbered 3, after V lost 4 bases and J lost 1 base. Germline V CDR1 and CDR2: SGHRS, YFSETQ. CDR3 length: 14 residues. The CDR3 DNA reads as TGCGCCAGCAGCATCGGACAGGGGAACACTGAAGCTTTCTTT. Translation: CASSIGQGNTEAFF.

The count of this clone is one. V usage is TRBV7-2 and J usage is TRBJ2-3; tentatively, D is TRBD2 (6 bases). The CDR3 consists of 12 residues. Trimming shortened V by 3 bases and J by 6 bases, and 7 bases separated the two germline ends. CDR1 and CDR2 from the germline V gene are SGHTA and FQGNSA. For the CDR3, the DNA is TGTGCCAGCAGCTTTGGGGGGGATACGCAGTATTTT. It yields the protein CASSFGGDTQYF.

In DNA, the CDR3 is TGTGCCAGCTCACCTAGATGGGGCTCGAGTTACGAGCAGTACTTC. It translates to CASSPRWGSSYEQYF. The chain is built from TRBV18 and TRBJ2-7; a weak D match, TRBD1 (5 bases). From germline, CDR1 is KGHSH and CDR2 LQKENI. The CDR3 spans 15 residues. With 3 bases removed from V and 4 bases from J, the gap between germline ends came to 16 bases.

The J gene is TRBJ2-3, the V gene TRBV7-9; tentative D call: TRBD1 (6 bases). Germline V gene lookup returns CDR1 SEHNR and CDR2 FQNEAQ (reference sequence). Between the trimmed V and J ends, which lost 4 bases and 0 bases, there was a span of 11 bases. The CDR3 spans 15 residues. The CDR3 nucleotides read TGTGCCAGCAGCTCCTACAGGGCTAGCACAGATACGCAGTATTTT. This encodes CASSSYRASTDTQYF.

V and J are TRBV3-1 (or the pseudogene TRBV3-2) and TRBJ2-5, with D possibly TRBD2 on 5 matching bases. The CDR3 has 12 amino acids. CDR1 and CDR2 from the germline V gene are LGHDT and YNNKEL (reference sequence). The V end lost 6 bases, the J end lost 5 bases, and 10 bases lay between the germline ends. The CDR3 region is CASRGVGETQYF. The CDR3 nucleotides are TGTGCCAGCAGGGGAGTGGGGGAGACCCAGTACTTC.

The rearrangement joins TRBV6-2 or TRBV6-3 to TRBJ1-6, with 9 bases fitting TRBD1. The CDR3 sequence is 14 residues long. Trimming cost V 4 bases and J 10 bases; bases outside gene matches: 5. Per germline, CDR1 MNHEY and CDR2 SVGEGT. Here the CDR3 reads CASSSGQGYSPLHF. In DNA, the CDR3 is TGTGCCAGCAGTTCGGGACAGGGTTACTCACCCCTCCACTTT.

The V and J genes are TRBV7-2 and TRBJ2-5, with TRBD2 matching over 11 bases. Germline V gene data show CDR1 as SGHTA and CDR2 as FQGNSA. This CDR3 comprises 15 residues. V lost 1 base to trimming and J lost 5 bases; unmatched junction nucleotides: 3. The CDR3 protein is CASSLVASGGETQYF. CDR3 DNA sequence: TGTGCCAGCAGCTTAGTGGCTAGCGGGGGGGAGACCCAGTACTTC. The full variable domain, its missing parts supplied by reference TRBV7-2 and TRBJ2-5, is GAGVSQSPSNKVTEKGKDVELRCDPISGHTALYWYRQSLGQGLEFLIYFQGNSAPDKSGLPSDRFSAERTGGSVSTLTIQRTQQEDSAVYLCASSLVASGGETQYFGPGTRLLVL.

CDR3 region: CAISVLRRDDTQYF. CDR3 DNA: TGTGCCATCAGTGTTTTGCGGAGGGACGATACGCAGTATTTT. The rearrangement joins TRBV10-3 to TRBJ2-3; D possibly corresponds to TRBD2 (6 bases). Trimming removed 4 bases from V and 6 bases from J, with 14 bases in between. CDR1 and CDR2 from the germline V gene are ENHRY and SYGVKD. This CDR3 region has 14 residues.

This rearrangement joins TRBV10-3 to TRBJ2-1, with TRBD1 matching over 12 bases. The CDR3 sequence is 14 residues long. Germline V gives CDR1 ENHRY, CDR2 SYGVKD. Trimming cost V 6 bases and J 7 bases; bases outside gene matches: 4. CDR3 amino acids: CAIRGQGAKNEQFF. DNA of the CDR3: TGTGCCATCAGGGGACAGGGGGCTAAAAATGAGCAGTTCTTC.

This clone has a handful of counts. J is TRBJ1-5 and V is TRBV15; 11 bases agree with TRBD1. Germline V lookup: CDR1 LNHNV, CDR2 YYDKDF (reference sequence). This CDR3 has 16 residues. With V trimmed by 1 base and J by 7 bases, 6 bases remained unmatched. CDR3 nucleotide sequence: TGTGCCACCAGCAGAGCCTTGGGGACAGGGGGGCAGCCCCAGCATTTT. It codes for CATSRALGTGGQPQHF.